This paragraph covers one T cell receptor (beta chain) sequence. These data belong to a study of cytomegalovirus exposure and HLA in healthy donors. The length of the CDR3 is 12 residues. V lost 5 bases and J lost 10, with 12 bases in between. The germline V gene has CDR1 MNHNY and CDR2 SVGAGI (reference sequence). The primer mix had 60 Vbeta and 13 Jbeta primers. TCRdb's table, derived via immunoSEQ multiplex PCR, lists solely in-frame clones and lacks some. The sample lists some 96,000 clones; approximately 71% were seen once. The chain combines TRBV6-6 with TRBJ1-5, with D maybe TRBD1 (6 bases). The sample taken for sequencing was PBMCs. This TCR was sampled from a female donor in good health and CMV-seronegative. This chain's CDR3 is CASSNNRAPQHF. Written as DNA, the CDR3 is TGTGCCAGCAGTAACAACAGGGCTCCCCAGCATTTT.